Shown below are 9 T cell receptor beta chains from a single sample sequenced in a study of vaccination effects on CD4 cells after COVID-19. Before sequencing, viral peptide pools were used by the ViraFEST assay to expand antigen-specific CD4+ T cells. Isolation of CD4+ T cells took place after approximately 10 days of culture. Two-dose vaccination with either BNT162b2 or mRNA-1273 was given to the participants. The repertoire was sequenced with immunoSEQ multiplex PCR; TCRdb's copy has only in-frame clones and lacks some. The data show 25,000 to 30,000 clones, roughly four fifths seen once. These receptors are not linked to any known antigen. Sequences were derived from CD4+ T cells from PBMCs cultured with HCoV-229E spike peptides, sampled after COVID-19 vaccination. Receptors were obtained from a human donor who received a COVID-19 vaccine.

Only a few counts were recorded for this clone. The CDR3 sequence is CAWRGRGGSYEQYF. The CDR3 nucleotides read TGTGCCTGGAGAGGCAGGGGTGGATCCTACGAGCAGTACTTC. The V call is TRBV30, the J call TRBJ2-7, with D maybe TRBD1 (6 bases). The CDR3 spans 14 residues. Looked up from germline, CDR1 is GTSNPN and CDR2 is SVGIG (reference sequence). The V end lost 3 bases, the J end lost 1 base, and 13 bases lay between the germline ends.

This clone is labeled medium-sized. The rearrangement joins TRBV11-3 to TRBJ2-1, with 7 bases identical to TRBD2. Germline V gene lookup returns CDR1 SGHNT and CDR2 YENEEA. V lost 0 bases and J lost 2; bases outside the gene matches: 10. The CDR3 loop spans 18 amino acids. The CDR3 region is CASSLDQGGSGTYNEQFF. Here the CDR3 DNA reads TGTGCCAGCAGCTTAGATCAGGGCGGGAGCGGGACCTACAATGAGCAGTTCTTC.

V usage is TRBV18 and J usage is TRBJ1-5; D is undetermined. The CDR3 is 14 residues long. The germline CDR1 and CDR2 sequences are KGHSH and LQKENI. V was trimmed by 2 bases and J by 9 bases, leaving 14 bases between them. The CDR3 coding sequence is TGTGCCAGCTCACCAAGCACAGATACCCCGCCCCAGCATTTT. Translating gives CASSPSTDTPPQHF.

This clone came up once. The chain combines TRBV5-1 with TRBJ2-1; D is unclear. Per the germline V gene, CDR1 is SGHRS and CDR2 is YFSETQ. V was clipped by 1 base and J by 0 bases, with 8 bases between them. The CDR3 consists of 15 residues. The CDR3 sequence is CASSLLPDSYNEQFF. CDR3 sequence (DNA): TGCGCCAGCAGCTTGCTACCAGACTCCTACAATGAGCAGTTCTTC.

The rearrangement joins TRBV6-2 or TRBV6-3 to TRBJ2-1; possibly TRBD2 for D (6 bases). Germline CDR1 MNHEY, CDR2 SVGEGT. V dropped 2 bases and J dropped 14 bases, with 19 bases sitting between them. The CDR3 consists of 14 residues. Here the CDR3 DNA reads TGTGCCAGCAGTTACCGGGACTTATCCGGTTATGAGTTCTTC. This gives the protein CASSYRDLSGYEFF.

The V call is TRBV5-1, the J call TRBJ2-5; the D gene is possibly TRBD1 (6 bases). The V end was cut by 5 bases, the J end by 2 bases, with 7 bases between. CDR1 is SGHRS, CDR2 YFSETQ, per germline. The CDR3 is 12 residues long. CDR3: CASRTGQETQYF. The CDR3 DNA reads TGCGCCAGCAGGACAGGTCAAGAGACCCAGTACTTC.

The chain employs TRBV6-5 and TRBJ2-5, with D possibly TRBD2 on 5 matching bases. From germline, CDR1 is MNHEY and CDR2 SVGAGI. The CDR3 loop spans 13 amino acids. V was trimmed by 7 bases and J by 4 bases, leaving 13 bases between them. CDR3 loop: CASISGNRETQYF. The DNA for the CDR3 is TGTGCCAGCATCTCGGGGAATCGAGAGACCCAGTACTTC.

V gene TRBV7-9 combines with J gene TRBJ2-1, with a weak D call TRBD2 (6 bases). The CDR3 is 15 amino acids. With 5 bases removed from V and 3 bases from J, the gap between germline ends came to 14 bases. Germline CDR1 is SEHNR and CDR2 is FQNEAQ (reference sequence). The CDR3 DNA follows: TGTGCCAGCAGCATGGATAGCGGCAACTACAATGAGCAGTTCTTC. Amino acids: CASSMDSGNYNEQFF.

DNA of the CDR3: TGTGCCAGCTCACCAGAACACCCAGTGAACACCATATATTTT. Translation gives CASSPEHPVNTIYF. The V gene is TRBV18, the J gene TRBJ1-3, with D unresolved. CDR1 is KGHSH and CDR2 is LQKENI in the germline V gene. The CDR3 loop spans 14 amino acids. Trimming stripped 2 bases from V and 7 bases from J, with 12 bases between. Supplemented by reference TRBV18 and TRBJ1-3, the full variable domain reads NAGVMQNPRHLVRRRGQEARLRCSPMKGHSHVYWYRQLPEEGLKFMVYLQKENIIDESGMPKERFSAEFPKEGPSILRIQQVVRGDSAAYFCASSPEHPVNTIYFGEGSWLTVV.